This T cell receptor (beta chain) was observed in a study of CD8 T cells in Susac syndrome. Roughly 0.45 to 1 ug RNA was reverse transcribed with random hexamers. Multiplex PCR with immunoSEQ amplified the TCR beta CDR3 across 54 Vbeta and 13 Jbeta. TCRdb redid the calling of the immunoSEQ multiplex PCR reads with MiXCR, one entry per CDR3 protein. The sample includes nearly 200,000 distinct CDR3 sequences, 90% to 95% seen only once; the top ten take about 0.09%. Control patients had untreated stable or active relapsing-remitting multiple sclerosis by revised McDonald criteria. V dropped 1 base and J dropped 3; count of bases not matched to a gene: 6. The V gene's germline CDR1 is DFQATT and CDR2 SNEGSKA (reference sequence). The CDR3 is 16 residues long.

Sequenced sample: CD4+ T cells from PBMCs. This clonotype was obtained from a human donor with multiple sclerosis. The chain uses TRBV20-1 and TRBJ2-2, with 9 positions matching TRBD1. In DNA form, the CDR3 reads TGCAGTGCTAGAGTCACAGGGGGCGGATACACCGGGGAGCTGTTTTTT. Its translation: CSARVTGGGYTGELFF.